What follows are 32 T cell receptor beta chains derived from one specimen sequenced in a study of blood T cell repertoires in COVID-19. The data were produced by immunoSEQ multiplex PCR, yet TCRdb's version contains in-frame clones alone and is incomplete. The sample includes about 300,000 clones, under 90% of them seen just once. Sequenced sample: peripheral blood. The origin of the receptors is a woman in her thirties with COVID-19, enrolled during active disease.

The V call is TRBV27, the J call TRBJ1-2; 8 bases map to TRBD1. Germline trimming cut 2 bases from V and 3 bases from J; bases unmatched to any gene: 5. Germline values: CDR1 MNHEY, CDR2 SMNVEV (reference sequence). The CDR3 spans 15 residues. CDR3 sequence reads: CASSLGPQGDYGYTF. The CDR3 DNA sequence: TGTGCCAGCAGTTTAGGGCCACAGGGGGACTATGGCTACACCTTC.

In nucleotides, the CDR3 is TGTGCCAGCAGCTTAGGAACAGGGGTCATGAACACTGAAGCTTTCTTT. This translates into CASSLGTGVMNTEAFF. V is TRBV5-4 and J is TRBJ1-1, with 7 bases aligning to TRBD1. This CDR3 is 16 amino acids long. The germline gives CDR1 SGHNT, CDR2 YYREEE (reference sequence). The V segment lost 2 bases and the J segment 0 bases; nucleotides outside the gene matches: 7.

The chain links TRBV15 to TRBJ1-2; TRBD1 aligns across 9 bases. The CDR3 is 16 residues long. With 2 bases clipped from V and 4 bases from J, the junction kept 8 bases outside the gene matches. Germline loops: CDR1 LNHNV, CDR2 YYDKDF (reference sequence). The DNA of the CDR3 is TGTGCCACCAGCAGATCAGATGGGACAGGGTCCTATGGCTACACCTTC. Translating gives CATSRSDGTGSYGYTF.

This chain links TRBV7-2 with TRBJ1-2, with D perhaps TRBD1 (6 bases). This CDR3 is 14 amino acids long. CDR1 is SGHTA and CDR2 is FQGNSA in the germline V gene. V dropped 6 bases and J dropped 2 bases, with 13 bases sitting between them. The CDR3: CASRYPGQNYGYTF. DNA of the CDR3: TGTGCCAGCAGGTACCCGGGACAAAACTATGGCTACACCTTC.

This chain connects TRBV6-2 or TRBV6-3 to TRBJ2-2, with a tentative D call TRBD1 (6 bases). Between the trimmed V and J ends, which lost 4 bases and 6 bases, there was a span of 24 bases. The CDR3 consists of 18 residues. The germline CDR1 and CDR2 sequences are MNHEY and SVGEGT. This CDR3 is CASSSARGHHPGAGELFF. CDR3 nucleotides: TGTGCCAGCAGTTCCGCGAGGGGTCACCACCCAGGGGCCGGGGAGCTGTTTTTT.

The V call is TRBV4-1, the J call TRBJ1-2; 12 bases agree with TRBD1. CDR3 length: 17 residues. The V gene end was trimmed by 4 bases and the J gene end by 6 bases; junction bases not matched to a gene: 12. Germline values: CDR1 MGHRA, CDR2 YSYEKL. CDR3 sequence (DNA): TGCGCCAGCAGCCCCACGGGACAGGGGGCCTCCTATAATGGCTACACCTTC. Translation gives CASSPTGQGASYNGYTF.

The CDR3 region is CASGQVGETQYF. In DNA, the CDR3 is TGTGCCAGTGGACAGGTCGGGGAGACCCAGTACTTC. The chain recombines TRBV28 with TRBJ2-5, with TRBD1 matching 7 bases. V shed 9 bases and J 5 bases; nucleotides not matched to a gene: 6. The germline CDR1 and CDR2 sequences are MDHEN and SYDVKM. This CDR3 has 12 amino acids.

J is TRBJ2-7 and V is TRBV5-5; 9 bases match TRBD1. The V and J ends lost 4 bases and 3 bases, in that order; junction bases with no gene match: 5. Germline assignment: CDR1 SGHKS and CDR2 YYEKEE (reference sequence). This CDR3 is built from 14 residues. The CDR3 DNA follows: TGTGCCAGCAGCCTAGACAGGGGGAGCTACGAGCAGTACTTC. Amino acids: CASSLDRGSYEQYF.

The gene calls are TRBV7-9 and TRBJ2-6; possible D gene TRBD1, 5 bases. Between the trimmed V and J ends, which lost 1 base and 2 bases, there was a span of 6 bases. Germline V gene sequence: CDR1 SEHNR, CDR2 FQNEAQ (reference sequence). The CDR3 runs to 15 residues. This CDR3 reads CASSLVGAGANVLTF. As DNA, the CDR3 is TGTGCCAGCAGCTTAGTAGGGGCTGGGGCCAACGTCCTGACTTTC.

The rearrangement joins TRBV6-1 to TRBJ2-6; 8 bases are shared with TRBD1. Trimming removed 4 bases from V and 0 bases from J; junction bases left unmatched: 5. There are 17 residues in the CDR3. Germline assignment: CDR1 MNHNS and CDR2 SASEGT. The CDR3 spells CASSGDRLTSGANVLTF. Written as DNA, the CDR3 is TGTGCCAGCAGTGGGGACAGGCTTACCTCTGGGGCCAACGTCCTGACTTTC.

The chain uses TRBV3-1 (or the pseudogene TRBV3-2) and TRBJ1-1; D unclear. Deletions cut 1 base from V and 2 bases from J, with 11 bases between. The CDR3 covers 15 residues. CDR1 is LGHDT and CDR2 is YNNKEL in the germline V gene (reference sequence). As DNA, the CDR3 is TGTGCCAGCAGCCAAGTGGGAGGGCCAAACACTGAAGCTTTCTTT. As protein: CASSQVGGPNTEAFF.

The chain combines TRBV28 with TRBJ1-1; D might be TRBD1 (6 bases). Looked up from germline, CDR1 is MDHEN and CDR2 is SYDVKM. Between the trimmed V and J ends, which lost 7 bases and 0 bases, there was a span of 9 bases. The CDR3 is 13 amino acids. DNA of the CDR3: TGTGCCAGCATTGGGGGCATGAACACTGAAGCTTTCTTT. The encoded protein is CASIGGMNTEAFF. The variable domain in full, completed from reference TRBV28 and TRBJ1-1, reads DVKVTQSSRYLVKRTGEKVFLECVQDMDHENMFWYRQDPGLGLRLIYFSYDVKMKEKGDIPEGYSVSREKKERFSLILESASTNQTSMYLCASIGGMNTEAFFGQGTRLTVV.

The chain joins TRBV5-1 to TRBJ2-1; TRBD2 matches 9 bases. Germline V gene sequence: CDR1 SGHRS, CDR2 YFSETQ. V shed 4 bases and J 0 bases; nucleotides not matched to a gene: 2. The CDR3 totals 15 residues. The CDR3 DNA reads as TGCGCCAGCAGCCGTAGCGGGGGCTCCTACAATGAGCAGTTCTTC. This translates into CASSRSGGSYNEQFF.

V and J are TRBV2 and TRBJ1-5; maybe TRBD1 (5 bases). The V and J ends lost 3 bases and 5 bases respectively, with 14 bases between them. The CDR3 has 15 residues. Germline assignment: CDR1 SNHLY and CDR2 FYNNEI. Here the CDR3 DNA reads TGTGCCAGCAGTGAGGCCAGTGGGGGGTATCAGCCCCAGCATTTT. This codes for CASSEASGGYQPQHF. The whole variable domain, remainder taken from reference TRBV2 and TRBJ1-5, is EPEVTQTPSHQVTQMGQEVILRCVPISNHLYFYWYRQILGQKVEFLVSFYNNEISEKSEIFDDQFSVERPDGSNFTLKIRSTKLEDSAMYFCASSEASGGYQPQHFGDGTRLSIL.

The chain employs TRBV21-1 and TRBJ2-2; the table's TRBD1 call for D was not verified on the DNA. TRBV21-1 is a known pseudogene. This CDR3 region has 14 residues. CDR3 DNA: TGTGCCAAACAGGCACCCCCGAACACCGGGGAGCTGTTTTTT. It translates to CAKQAPPNTGELFF.

This clone was counted between two and nine times. The same CDR3 can be traced to other DNA sequences in this sample. J is TRBJ1-2 and V is TRBV28, with TRBD1 as a possible D gene (5 bases). Germline V gene data show CDR1 as MDHEN and CDR2 as SYDVKM. This CDR3 has 15 residues. V was trimmed by 3 bases and J by 0 bases, leaving 11 bases between them. CDR3 nucleotides: TGTGCCAGCAGTTTCGGGGGTACGTCTAACTATGGCTACACCTTC. It is translated as CASSFGGTSNYGYTF.

The DNA of the CDR3 is TGTGCCAGCAGCTTGGCAACGGTTTTTGGGGCCAACGTCCTGACTTTC. Translated: CASSLATVFGANVLTF. The rearrangement links TRBV5-5 to TRBJ2-6; D is undetermined. V was clipped by 0 bases and J by 3 bases, with 10 bases between them. This CDR3 comprises 16 residues. CDR1 and CDR2 from the germline V gene are SGHKS and YYEKEE (reference sequence).

This clone was counted only a few times. The J gene is TRBJ2-7, the V gene TRBV6-1; 13 bases map to TRBD2. The CDR3 loop spans 16 amino acids. CDR1 MNHNS and CDR2 SASEGT come from the germline V gene. Losses at the gene ends were 3 bases for V and 3 bases for J; bases not matched to a gene: 5. The CDR3 reads CASSDGTSGDIYEQYF. The CDR3 nucleotides are TGTGCCAGCAGTGACGGGACTAGCGGGGATATCTACGAGCAGTACTTC.

The V gene is TRBV15, the J gene TRBJ1-6; unclear D gene. CDR1 is LNHNV, CDR2 YYDKDF, per germline (reference sequence). The CDR3 loop spans 13 amino acids. V lost 0 bases and J lost 7, with 4 bases in between. The CDR3 sequence: CATSRDQNSPLHF. DNA for the CDR3: TGTGCCACCAGCAGAGATCAAAATTCACCCCTCCACTTT. Variable domain in full (rest from reference TRBV15 and TRBJ1-6): DAMVIQNPRYQVTQFGKPVTLSCSQTLNHNVMYWYQQKSSQAPKLLFHYYDKDFNNEADTPDNFQSRRPNTSFCFLDIRSPGLGDTAMYLCATSRDQNSPLHFGNGTRLTVT.

This sequence joins TRBV7-9 and TRBJ1-2; 7 bases match TRBD1. V was pared by 6 bases and J by 1 base, with 8 bases of the junction left unmatched. From germline, CDR1 is SEHNR and CDR2 FQNEAQ (reference sequence). This CDR3 has 15 residues. In DNA form, the CDR3 reads TGTGCCAGCAGACTAGGGGGCTCCGATAACTATGGCTACACCTTC. Translated, it gives CASRLGGSDNYGYTF.

Details on this clone: Different DNA sequences within this sample yield the same CDR3. The J gene is TRBJ1-5, the V gene TRBV18, with 7 bases matching TRBD1. This CDR3 comprises 14 residues. Trimming removed 3 bases from V and 1 base from J; junction bases left unmatched: 0. CDR1 is KGHSH, CDR2 LQKENI, per germline. CDR3 in DNA: TGTGCCAGCTCACCGGGACAGAGCAATCAGCCCCAGCATTTT. Protein product: CASSPGQSNQPQHF.

This rearrangement joins TRBV10-3 to TRBJ2-3, with 8 bases aligning to TRBD1. The germline V gene encodes CDR1 ENHRY and CDR2 SYGVKD. V shed 9 bases, J shed 2 bases, and the junction held 10 bases outside the gene matches. The CDR3 sequence is 15 residues long. The CDR3 nucleotides are TGTGCCATACGACGTGGACAGGGAGACACAGATACGCAGTATTTT. This translates into CAIRRGQGDTDTQYF.

V gene TRBV3-1 (or the pseudogene TRBV3-2) combines with J gene TRBJ2-1; 8 bases match TRBD2. The J segment lost 12 bases and the V segment lost 1 base, leaving 2 bases of the junction unmatched. This CDR3 region has 12 residues. Germline loops: CDR1 LGHDT, CDR2 YNNKEL (reference sequence). The CDR3 spells CASSQGAGGQFF. CDR3 coding DNA: TGTGCCAGCAGCCAAGGGGCGGGGGGGCAGTTCTTC.

The rearrangement uses TRBV20-1 and TRBJ1-1; the match to TRBD1 covers 7 bases. The V gene end was trimmed by 4 bases and the J gene end by 1 base; junction bases not matched to a gene: 6. The CDR3 loop spans 14 amino acids. Germline CDR1 DFQATT, CDR2 SNEGSKA (reference sequence). CDR3 bases: TGCAGTGCTACTGACAGGGCCCCGAACACTGAAGCTTTCTTT. This translates into CSATDRAPNTEAFF.

This chain joins TRBV2 and TRBJ1-5; D possibly corresponds to TRBD1 (6 bases). The CDR3 length is 13 residues. V shed 4 bases and J shed 4 bases, with 8 bases lying between them. In germline, CDR1 is SNHLY, CDR2 FYNNEI. The CDR3 DNA sequence: TGTGCCAGCAGTGTGGACAGAAATCAGCCCCAGCATTTT. The encoded protein is CASSVDRNQPQHF.

V and J are TRBV6-5 and TRBJ1-3; 10 nucleotides align to TRBD1. CDR1 is MNHEY and CDR2 is SVGAGI in the germline V gene. J gave up 4 bases and V 2 bases, and 5 bases lay outside the gene matches. The CDR3 is 16 residues long. This chain's CDR3 is CASSYETGGFGNTIYF. The CDR3 nucleotides read TGTGCCAGCAGTTACGAGACAGGGGGCTTCGGAAACACCATATATTTT.

The rearrangement links TRBV6-5 to TRBJ1-2; TRBD1 matches 11 bases. CDR3 length equals 15 residues. V gave up 5 bases and J gave up 4 bases; unmatched junction bases: 6. Germline V lookup: CDR1 MNHEY, CDR2 SVGAGI. CDR3 bases: TGTGCCAGCAGTCCCGGGACAGGGGGTACCTATGGCTACACCTTC. Its translation is CASSPGTGGTYGYTF.

The chain uses TRBV7-8 and TRBJ1-6, with D uncertain. Trimming removed 1 base from V and 1 base from J, with 5 bases in between. The CDR3 is 15 amino acids. CDR1 and CDR2 (germline): SGHVS, FQNEAQ. CDR3 residues: CASSLGVSYNSPLHF. CDR3 DNA: TGTGCCAGCAGCTTAGGAGTTTCCTATAATTCACCCCTCCACTTT.

The chain combines TRBV24-1 with TRBJ2-3; 10 bases are a match to TRBD2. This CDR3 region has 17 residues. Trimming took 1 base from V and 1 from J; bases not matched to a gene: 4. Germline-derived CDR1 and CDR2 are KGHDR and SFDVKD. The CDR3 region is CATSDFSTSGGTDTQYF. The DNA of the CDR3 is TGTGCCACCAGTGATTTTTCAACTAGCGGGGGCACAGATACGCAGTATTTT.

The gene calls are TRBV19 and TRBJ1-1; weak D call: TRBD1 (6 bases). CDR3 size: 14 residues. From germline, CDR1 is LNHDA and CDR2 SQIVND (reference sequence). V gave up 6 bases and J gave up 0 bases, with 11 bases separating them. The DNA for the CDR3 is TGTGCCAGTAGCTACGGGACATTGAACACTGAAGCTTTCTTT. Encoded protein: CASSYGTLNTEAFF.

The chain couples TRBV2 to TRBJ1-5; D is unclear. CDR1 and CDR2 from the germline V gene are SNHLY and FYNNEI. This CDR3 is 15 amino acids long. V lost 3 bases, J lost 0 bases, and 9 bases lay in between. As DNA, the CDR3 is TGTGCCAGCAGTGACCCAGGATTTAGCAATCAGCCCCAGCATTTT. Translated: CASSDPGFSNQPQHF.

The V call is TRBV6-6, the J call TRBJ1-4, with unresolved D. The germline V and J ends were trimmed by 4 bases and 8 bases, with 8 bases remaining between them. The germline V gene encodes CDR1 MNHNY and CDR2 SVGAGI (reference sequence). This CDR3 is 12 amino acids long. The CDR3 coding sequence is TGTGCCAGCAGTTCGGGTGAGGAAAAACTGTTTTTT. Its translation is CASSSGEEKLFF.